Presented here are 6 T cell receptor beta chains from one specimen sequenced in a study of T cells in Graves' hyperthyroidism and ophthalmopathy. The CDR3 regions of TCR beta were amplified from RNA transcripts. When the TCR CDR3 underwent first-round RT-PCR, the HTBI primer set was used. A single record per CDR3 protein comes from TCRdb applying MiXCR to the multiplex PCR reads. The sample has 200,000 to 300,000 distinct CDR3 sequences; over 20% are singletons. Sequencing input: blood. The receptors shown here come from a woman in her forties with Graves' ophthalmopathy.

The chain links TRBV6-5 to TRBJ1-2; D may be TRBD1 (5 bases). CDR1 MNHEY and CDR2 SVGAGI come from the germline V gene. V dropped 4 bases and J dropped 6 bases, with 15 bases sitting between them. This CDR3 spans 14 amino acids. The CDR3 sequence: CASSLSDRPDGYTF. The CDR3 DNA is TGTGCCAGCAGTTTGAGTGACAGACCAGATGGCTACACCTTC.

The table lists this clonotype with many counts. The chain is built from TRBV12-3 or TRBV12-4 and TRBJ2-2, with D possibly being TRBD1 or TRBD2 (6 bases each). Trimming took 3 bases from V and 7 from J, leaving 15 bases between them. The CDR3 is 15 residues long. The CDR3 DNA follows: TGTGCCAGCAGTTTTAATTCAGGGGAGGTCGGGGAGCTGTTTTTT. This gives the protein CASSFNSGEVGELFF.

The V gene is TRBV4-1, the J gene TRBJ2-2, with TRBD1 matching over 9 bases. The junction had 13 bases not matched to a gene; V was cut back by 5 bases and J by 6 bases. From germline, CDR1 is MGHRA and CDR2 YSYEKL. The CDR3 extends over 17 amino acids. The CDR3 region has the DNA TGCGCCAGCAGCTCTCAGACAGGGGGAAGCGATTCCGGGGAGCTGTTTTTT. Translated: CASSSQTGGSDSGELFF.

CDR3 nucleotides: TGTGCCAGCCGAACAGGACTGAACACCGGGGAGCTGTTTTTT. Encoded protein: CASRTGLNTGELFF. This sequence joins TRBV25-1 and TRBJ2-2; D is possibly TRBD1 or TRBD2 (5 bases each). The CDR3 length is 14 residues. Germline CDR1 is MGHDK and CDR2 is SYGVNS. V lost 8 bases and J lost 1, with 11 bases in between.

Many counts were recorded for this clonotype. The rearrangement uses TRBV12-3 or TRBV12-4 and TRBJ1-1; D is possibly TRBD1 (5 bases). This CDR3 is 15 amino acids long. V lost 6 bases and J 0 bases, leaving 14 bases between the germline ends. This chain's CDR3 is CASRVWGRLNTEAFF. In DNA, the CDR3 is TGTGCCAGCAGGGTTTGGGGCAGGTTGAACACTGAAGCTTTCTTT.

This clonotype was picked up many times. The chain recombines TRBV20-1 with TRBJ1-1; tentative D call: TRBD1 (6 bases). Trimming shortened V by 3 bases and J by 0 bases, and 14 bases separated the two germline ends. The CDR3 runs to 15 residues. Germline V gene data show CDR1 as DFQATT and CDR2 as SNEGSKA (reference sequence). The CDR3 region is CSASNRETMNTEAFF. CDR3 DNA sequence: TGCAGTGCTAGTAACAGGGAAACTATGAACACTGAAGCTTTCTTT.